This entry is about one TCR beta chain. This table comes from immunoSEQ multiplex PCR, and its TCRdb copy is limited to in-frame clones, with some not included. The sample holds under 90,000 clones; approximately 97% are singletons and the top ten take 0.22%. This sample stems from a study of technical replicates of blood from a handful of donors. The CDR3 runs 16 residues. Unmatched junction bases numbered 9, after V lost 5 bases and J lost 2 bases. CDR1 MDHEN and CDR2 SYDVKM come from the germline V gene. The material sequenced was T cells isolated from PBMCs. This TCR was recovered from a human donor in good health. This sequence joins TRBV28 and TRBJ2-3; 8 bases map to TRBD2. CDR3 nucleotides: TGTGCCAGCAGTCCCGGGAGGGCCCTCACCACAGATACGCAGTATTTT. It is translated as CASSPGRALTTDTQYF.